Below, one T cell receptor beta chain is given with its context. Its antigen is currently not known. No much larger clonotype is one base removed from it; base qualities were not supplied. TCRbeta CDR3 regions were amplified from genomic DNA by means of the immunoSEQ Assay, a bias-controlled multiplex PCR. The original methods were these. Within the assay, amplification of reference gene primers was used to estimate how many nucleated cells each sample contained. To quantify the absolute abundance of each unique TCRbeta CDR3 rearrangement, sequence reads were collapsed and filtered. Productive Simpson clonality was computed per sample as the square root of Simpson's diversity index over productive rearrangements. The source is immuneACCESS, and TCRdb retained only in-frame sequences with V and J called. Part of the clones is not carried over; for the studies checked, unresolved V genes explain less than half of this, and the remainder is unexplained. V, J and clone size derive from that table, while D and trimming were established from the DNA sequence. This sample lists 110,000 or so clones; about nine tenths were detected once. The biggest ten clones account for about 4.5% of the sample.

The sample originates from a study of blood T cell repertoires in COVID-19 (dated by TCRdb to 2019 to 2021). Regarding the study in general: Samples from collaborators originated in the United States, Italy and Spain and spanned both the acute and convalescent phases of COVID-19. The samples were drawn from the first 160 participants of the ongoing ImmuneRACE study and from 1,254 subjects provided by 6 global collaborators. Sample metadata almost always included a de-identified subject ID, COVID-19 status, age in years and sex. The repertoires were made available in a free public database intended to serve as a resource for research on the immune response to SARS-CoV-2. The material from the prospective study consisted of cDNA or gDNA derived from T cells, B-cell-depleted T cells, or PBMCs. Deeply sampled blood TCRbeta repertoires from subjects exposed to, actively infected with, or recovered from COVID-19 were included in the dataset. HLA class I and class II types, where available, came from metadata supplied by the sample provider rather than from assay-based typing. Overall results and qualifications from the work: How much clinical and demographic metadata was included differed by source and by participant, and the metadata was provided uncurated.

Counted from cysteine to phenylalanine, this CDR3 has 17 amino acids. Just the 51-base CDR3 DNA is kept, in frame starting at base 1. Trimming removed 1 base from V and 2 bases from J; the gene matches leave 8 bases unexplained. Looking up the germline V gene yields CDR1 MNHNS and CDR2 SASEGT. Each collaborating institution followed its own protocols to collect whole blood in K2EDTA tubes. For TCRbeta analysis, collaborators shipped samples in one of three forms: frozen whole blood, isolated PBMCs, or DNA extracted from either of those sample types. The sequence was collected from a woman aged 50 to 65 with acute or convalescent COVID-19. The rearranged chain carries TRBV6-1 and TRBJ2-3, with 8 bases aligning to TRBD2. The sample was peripheral blood. The encoded CDR3 is CASSEDGKRGYTDTQYF. Read as DNA, the sequence is TGTGCCAGCAGTGAAGATGGGAAGCGGGGGTACACAGATACGCAGTATTTT.